These 21 T cell receptor beta chains share one sample of origin, sequenced in a study of OX40 agonist ivuxolimab in advanced cancers. The table came from immunoSEQ multiplex PCR; TCRdb's copy has only in-frame clones and leaves some out. The sample carries about 68,000 clones, about 91% recorded once. The material was CD4+ or CD8+ T cells sorted from blood, obtained in a trial of the OX40 agonist ivuxolimab. These receptors came from an adult with an advanced solid tumor such as melanoma, head and neck, liver or kidney cancer.

The chain carries TRBV28 and TRBJ1-1, with 8 bases fitting TRBD1. CDR3 length: 14 residues. Germline values: CDR1 MDHEN, CDR2 SYDVKM. V lost 10 bases and J lost 1; bases outside the gene matches: 8. The CDR3 bases are TGTGCCATCCTAAAAGACAGGGGGAACACTGAAGCTTTCTTT. It codes for CAILKDRGNTEAFF.

The gene calls are TRBV7-9 and TRBJ1-2; D unresolved. This CDR3 region has 12 residues. Trimming removed 4 bases from V and 6 bases from J, with 9 bases in between. Germline assignment: CDR1 SEHNR and CDR2 FQNEAQ (reference sequence). Here the CDR3 reads CASSSVRDGYTF. DNA for the CDR3: TGTGCCAGCAGCTCGGTTAGGGATGGCTACACCTTC.

V is TRBV27 and J is TRBJ2-3; D possibly corresponds to TRBD2 (6 bases). The germline V gene has CDR1 MNHEY and CDR2 SMNVEV (reference sequence). This CDR3 comprises 15 residues. Trimming removed 4 bases at V and 7 bases at J, with 18 bases between. The CDR3: CASSWGEPGPNTQYF. The CDR3 bases are TGTGCCAGCAGTTGGGGGGAACCGGGACCGAATACGCAGTATTTT.

The chain recombines TRBV5-1 with TRBJ1-2, with 8 bases lining up with TRBD1. Germline assignment: CDR1 SGHRS and CDR2 YFSETQ. This CDR3 contains 15 residues. Trimming at V came to 3 bases and at J to 4 bases, leaving 8 bases not matched to a gene. DNA of the CDR3: TGCGCCAGCAGCTCGCCCGACAGGGGAGGCTATGGCTACACCTTC. Residues: CASSSPDRGGYGYTF.

This rearrangement joins TRBV28 to TRBJ2-7; 15 positions match TRBD2. The ends lost 4 bases at V and 2 bases at J; junction bases unmatched: 12. Germline CDR1 MDHEN, CDR2 SYDVKM. The CDR3 length is 19 residues. The CDR3 is CASSYLLGLAGGATYEQYF. The CDR3, as DNA: TGTGCCAGCAGTTACCTCTTGGGACTAGCGGGAGGCGCGACCTACGAGCAGTACTTC.

CDR3 coding DNA: TGTGCCAGCAGCCCGTATAGCAATCAGCCCCAGCATTTT. Its protein product is CASSPYSNQPQHF. The V gene is TRBV5-5, the J gene TRBJ1-5; D is undetermined. Per germline, CDR1 SGHKS and CDR2 YYEKEE (reference sequence). Trimming removed 4 bases from V and 0 bases from J, with 5 bases in between. The CDR3 runs to 13 residues.

V and J are TRBV28 and TRBJ1-5; 7 bases agree with TRBD1. The CDR3 totals 14 residues. The V segment lost 8 bases and the J segment 2 bases; nucleotides outside the gene matches: 6. Germline V lookup: CDR1 MDHEN, CDR2 SYDVKM. CDR3 sequence: CASFTGVRNQPQHF. The CDR3 DNA sequence: TGTGCCAGCTTTACAGGGGTGCGCAATCAGCCCCAGCATTTT.

The genes are TRBV27 and TRBJ2-5; 10 nucleotides line up with TRBD1. J gave up 2 bases and V 5 bases, and 5 bases lay outside the gene matches. Looked up from germline, CDR1 is MNHEY and CDR2 is SMNVEV (reference sequence). The CDR3 loop spans 15 amino acids. The CDR3 region is CASSARGQGQETQYF. The CDR3 DNA follows: TGTGCCAGCAGTGCCCGGGGACAGGGGCAAGAGACCCAGTACTTC.

This clone was seen just once. The J gene is TRBJ2-1, the V gene TRBV5-1; TRBD2 matches at 9 bases. Trimming removed 1 base from V and 3 bases from J; junction bases left unmatched: 2. This CDR3 is 15 amino acids long. In germline, CDR1 is SGHRS, CDR2 YFSETQ. The CDR3 DNA sequence: TGCGCCAGCAGCTTGTCTAGCGGGAACTACAATGAGCAGTTCTTC. Protein sequence: CASSLSSGNYNEQFF.

The rearrangement joins TRBV5-1 to TRBJ2-3; tentatively, D is TRBD2 (5 bases). Trimming left V 5 bases short and J 5 bases short, with 21 bases between. Germline lookup yields CDR1 SGHRS and CDR2 YFSETQ. There are 16 residues in the CDR3. In DNA form, the CDR3 reads TGCGCCAGCAGTGGAATTCCGGGGTTTGGAATAGATACGCAGTATTTT. It translates to CASSGIPGFGIDTQYF.

The chain combines TRBV19 with TRBJ1-4, with D uncertain. CDR1 and CDR2 from the germline V gene are LNHDA and SQIVND (reference sequence). V dropped 7 bases and J dropped 3 bases, with 9 bases sitting between them. This CDR3 has 13 amino acids. This CDR3 is CASTVVPNEKLFF. CDR3 coding DNA: TGTGCCAGTACCGTGGTTCCTAATGAAAAACTGTTTTTT.

The chain is built from TRBV7-3 and TRBJ2-3; D uncertain. The CDR3 totals 13 residues. Trimming removed 3 bases from V and 3 bases from J, with 7 bases in between. Germline V gene sequence: CDR1 SGHTA, CDR2 FQGTGA. The CDR3 protein is CASSFGLTDTQYF. CDR3 DNA sequence: TGTGCCAGCAGCTTCGGGCTAACAGATACGCAGTATTTT.

J is TRBJ2-7 and V is TRBV6-1; 10 positions match TRBD1. The CDR3 is 14 residues long. Germline V gene lookup returns CDR1 MNHNS and CDR2 SASEGT. Unmatched junction bases numbered 10, after V lost 6 bases and J lost 8 bases. The CDR3 DNA reads TGTGCCAGCAGCCTGGGAGGGGACAGGGGCAAGCAGTACTTC. Its translation is CASSLGGDRGKQYF.

This chain connects TRBV18 to TRBJ2-7; D is perhaps TRBD1 (6 bases). This CDR3 has 15 amino acids. V dropped 4 bases and J dropped 3 bases, with 16 bases sitting between them. Germline CDR1 is KGHSH and CDR2 is LQKENI. The CDR3 region is CASSQNYREIYEQYF. The CDR3 DNA sequence: TGTGCCAGCTCACAAAACTACAGGGAAATCTACGAGCAGTACTTC.

A few counts support this clone. The chain has TRBV2 and TRBJ1-2, with TRBD1 matching 9 bases. From germline, CDR1 is SNHLY and CDR2 FYNNEI. The CDR3 contains 16 residues. J gave up 8 bases and V 1 base, and 11 bases lay outside the gene matches. The DNA of the CDR3 is TGTGCCAGCAGTGAAGAGAAAGGGACAGGGAATTACGGCTACACCTTC. Residues: CASSEEKGTGNYGYTF.

The chain links TRBV5-1 to TRBJ2-1; TRBD2 might be the D (5 bases). V lost 4 bases to trimming and J lost 0 bases, with 14 bases between them. The CDR3 spans 16 residues. Germline V CDR1 and CDR2: SGHRS, YFSETQ. CDR3 loop: CASSPNSASSYNEQFF. The CDR3 bases are TGCGCCAGCAGCCCAAATAGCGCTAGCTCCTACAATGAGCAGTTCTTC.

J is TRBJ2-3 and V is TRBV10-1, with 8 nucleotides matching TRBD2. Germline-derived CDR1 and CDR2 are WNHNN and SYGVQD (reference sequence). The J segment lost 2 bases and the V segment lost 3 bases, leaving 1 base of the junction unmatched. The CDR3 is 14 residues long. The CDR3 sequence is CASSEAGVTDTQYF. In nucleotides, the CDR3 is TGCGCCAGCAGTGAAGCGGGGGTCACAGATACGCAGTATTTT.

The rearrangement links TRBV10-1 to TRBJ1-5; D is unclear. The CDR3 consists of 12 residues. V gave up 8 bases and J gave up 4 bases, with 9 bases separating them. The germline V gene has CDR1 WNHNN and CDR2 SYGVQD (reference sequence). The CDR3 coding sequence is TGCGCCAGCTCCTCGGGGAATCAGCCCCAGCATTTT. As protein: CASSSGNQPQHF.

The rearrangement joins TRBV10-2 to TRBJ2-5; the match to TRBD1 covers 10 bases. CDR1 and CDR2 (germline): WSHSY, SAAADI. This CDR3 region has 17 residues. The V gene end was trimmed by 8 bases and the J gene end by 3 bases; junction bases not matched to a gene: 15. In DNA, the CDR3 is TGCGCCAGCCAGGACCGGACAGGGGGATTGAGTAAAGAGACCCAGTACTTC. This encodes CASQDRTGGLSKETQYF.

Details on this clone: Other DNA sequences from this sample encode an identical CDR3 as well. This chain connects TRBV29-1 to TRBJ2-2; 7 bases align to TRBD2. The CDR3 loop spans 14 amino acids. Germline V gene lookup returns CDR1 SQVTM and CDR2 ANQGSEA. J gave up 4 bases and V 3 bases, and 5 bases lay outside the gene matches. This chain's CDR3 is CSVDPGGRTGELFF. In DNA form, the CDR3 reads TGCAGCGTTGATCCGGGAGGACGCACCGGGGAGCTGTTTTTT.

The gene calls are TRBV28 and TRBJ2-5; 7 nucleotides align to TRBD2. Germline assignment: CDR1 MDHEN and CDR2 SYDVKM. CDR3 length equals 15 residues. The ends lost 3 bases at V and 2 bases at J; junction bases unmatched: 6. CDR3 sequence: CASSFSGGGQETQYF. The CDR3 coding sequence is TGTGCCAGCAGTTTTTCGGGAGGTGGTCAAGAGACCCAGTACTTC.